The 28 T cell receptor beta chains below all came from one sample that was sequenced in a study of T cells in severe cutaneous drug reactions. Libraries were made by iRepertoire multiplex PCR with TCR subtype-specific primers for bulk and single-cell sequencing. TCRdb re-analyzed the multiplex PCR reads; it lists each CDR3 protein once, without DNA. This repertoire includes just over 20,000 distinct CDR3 sequences. The donors had carbamazepine-induced Stevens-Johnson syndrome or toxic epidermal necrolysis. The source material was PBMCs. The source is a human donor with toxic epidermal necrolysis, a severe cutaneous drug reaction.

By frequency, this clonotype registers medium-sized. This chain connects TRBV2 to TRBJ2-7; TCRdb gives TRBD2 as the D gene, but with no DNA this cannot be confirmed. Germline V gene data show CDR1 as SNHLY and CDR2 as FYNNEI. This CDR3 has 13 amino acids. The CDR3: CASSEGGSYEQYF.

This chain joins TRBV20-1 and TRBJ2-3; the D gene TCRdb calls, TRBD2, cannot be checked with no DNA. The CDR3 has 17 residues. Germline lookup yields CDR1 DFQATT and CDR2 SNEGSKA (reference sequence). Here the CDR3 reads CSARALLAGGGTDTQYF.

The chain uses TRBV7-9 and TRBJ2-2. The CDR3 contains 16 residues. Germline V gives CDR1 SEHNR, CDR2 FQNEAQ (reference sequence). The CDR3 spells CASSFYGVSLTGELFF.

The V call is TRBV12-3 or TRBV12-4, the J call TRBJ1-3. The CDR3 is made up of 11 amino acids. The CDR3 spells CASSTGNTIYF.

The CDR3 sequence is CASKGVTFTDTQYF. V gene TRBV2 combines with J gene TRBJ2-3; the TCRdb D gene call, TRBD2, has no DNA to confirm it. CDR1 is SNHLY and CDR2 is FYNNEI in the germline V gene. The CDR3 has 14 residues.

The rearrangement links TRBV4-3 to TRBJ1-1; the TCRdb call, TRBD1, lacks DNA for checking. CDR1 LGHNA and CDR2 YSLEER come from the germline V gene. The CDR3 spans 17 residues. The CDR3 here is CASSHTGGRAANTEAFF.

The chain uses TRBV29-1 and TRBJ2-1; the D gene TCRdb calls, TRBD2, cannot be checked with no DNA. CDR1 SQVTM and CDR2 ANQGSEA come from the germline V gene. The CDR3 runs 17 residues. The CDR3 protein is CSVESLLAGDSYNEQFF.

This chain links TRBV24-1 with TRBJ2-1; the D gene TCRdb calls, TRBD1, cannot be checked with no DNA. This CDR3 comprises 12 residues. Germline V gene sequence: CDR1 KGHDR, CDR2 SFDVKD. This chain's CDR3 is CAVRGNYNEQFF.

The chain joins TRBV19 to TRBJ2-1; TCRdb's D call, TRBD2, is unchecked because there is no DNA. The length of the CDR3 is 16 residues. Per the germline V gene, CDR1 is LNHDA and CDR2 is SQIVND (reference sequence). The chain's CDR3 is CASSELAGGPYNEQFF.

The chain recombines TRBV7-9 with TRBJ2-2. Looked up from germline, CDR1 is SEHNR and CDR2 is FQNEAQ (reference sequence). This CDR3 has 12 amino acids. This chain's CDR3 is CASSSNTGELFF.

V gene TRBV5-1 combines with J gene TRBJ1-1; absent DNA, TCRdb's TRBD1 call cannot be checked. Germline V gives CDR1 SGHRS, CDR2 YFSETQ. This CDR3 has 13 amino acids. The CDR3 is CASSWGDRDEAFF.

This rearrangement joins TRBV2 to TRBJ2-1; TCRdb gives TRBD2 as the D gene, but with no DNA this cannot be confirmed. Germline V gene sequence: CDR1 SNHLY, CDR2 FYNNEI. The CDR3 is 13 amino acids. The chain's CDR3 is CASSEAPRTSRIF.

This chain joins TRBV9 and TRBJ2-2. The CDR3 is made up of 12 amino acids. In germline, CDR1 is SGDLS, CDR2 YYNGEE. CDR3 loop: CASRANTGELFF.

V usage is TRBV20-1 and J usage is TRBJ2-3; TCRdb's D gene call, TRBD2, goes unchecked for lack of DNA. The germline gives CDR1 DFQATT, CDR2 SNEGSKA (reference sequence). This CDR3 has 15 amino acids. The CDR3: CSARGTSAHTDTQYF.

The J gene is TRBJ2-6, the V gene TRBV4-1. This CDR3 spans 15 amino acids. The germline V gene has CDR1 MGHRA and CDR2 YSYEKL. The CDR3 is CASSQSQTGANVLTF.

This clonotype is identified as medium-sized from frequency. The rearrangement joins TRBV2 to TRBJ2-2. CDR1 is SNHLY and CDR2 is FYNNEI in the germline V gene. The CDR3 runs 14 residues. CDR3 sequence reads: CASKSVANTGELFF.

J is TRBJ2-1 and V is TRBV15; TCRdb reports TRBD1, a call that lacks DNA to check it against. This CDR3 is built from 19 residues. Germline assignment: CDR1 LNHNV and CDR2 YYDKDF (reference sequence). The CDR3 here is CATSSSRDRSARSYNEQFF.

V usage is TRBV20-1 and J usage is TRBJ2-3; TCRdb lists TRBD2, though no DNA is available to test this call. The CDR3 is 13 residues long. Germline V gene sequence: CDR1 DFQATT, CDR2 SNEGSKA (reference sequence). CDR3 protein: CSALDYRGDTQYF.

V is TRBV30 and J is TRBJ2-7; as DNA is missing, the TRBD1 call by TCRdb cannot be tested. Germline values: CDR1 GTSNPN, CDR2 SVGIG (reference sequence). The CDR3 has 12 amino acids. The CDR3 protein is CASSPATYEQYF.

The rearrangement joins TRBV7-2 to TRBJ2-3. The CDR3 is made up of 14 amino acids. Germline assignment: CDR1 SGHTA and CDR2 FQGNSA. This chain's CDR3 is CASSLAVSGDTQYF.

The chain employs TRBV9 and TRBJ2-3. CDR1 is SGDLS, CDR2 YYNGEE, per germline. There are 13 residues in the CDR3. CDR3 residues: CASSVQGADTQYF.

In terms of frequency, this clonotype is medium-sized (0.01 to 0.1%). V gene TRBV2 combines with J gene TRBJ2-7; TCRdb selects TRBD1, and the lack of DNA leaves this call unchecked. Germline assignment: CDR1 SNHLY and CDR2 FYNNEI. CDR3 length: 14 residues. This CDR3 is CASRVTGDIYEQYF.

The chain carries TRBV12-3 or TRBV12-4 and TRBJ2-1; TCRdb's D gene call, TRBD2, goes unchecked for lack of DNA. The CDR3 contains 15 residues. CDR3 region: CASSPTSGLYNEQFF.

The J gene is TRBJ1-5, the V gene TRBV27. This CDR3 region has 14 residues. Germline CDR1 and CDR2: MNHEY and SMNVEV (reference sequence). CDR3 region: CASSYSAGGQPQHF.

The rearrangement joins TRBV7-9 to TRBJ2-3. The germline gives CDR1 SEHNR, CDR2 FQNEAQ (reference sequence). The CDR3 is 16 residues long. CDR3 region: CASSFSEVRPTDTQYF.

The chain carries TRBV20-1 and TRBJ2-5; as DNA is missing, the TRBD1 call by TCRdb cannot be tested. Germline CDR1 DFQATT, CDR2 SNEGSKA (reference sequence). The CDR3 has 15 amino acids. The CDR3 spells CSANPGQGAHETQYF.

By frequency, this clonotype registers medium-sized. This rearrangement joins TRBV9 to TRBJ2-7; TCRdb's D gene call, TRBD1, goes unchecked for lack of DNA. This CDR3 contains 16 residues. Germline CDR1 and CDR2: SGDLS and YYNGEE. CDR3 in amino acids: CASSPSTGGGFYEQYF.

The chain uses TRBV12-3 or TRBV12-4 and TRBJ2-6. The CDR3 runs 14 residues. CDR3 loop: CASSFLPGANVLTF.